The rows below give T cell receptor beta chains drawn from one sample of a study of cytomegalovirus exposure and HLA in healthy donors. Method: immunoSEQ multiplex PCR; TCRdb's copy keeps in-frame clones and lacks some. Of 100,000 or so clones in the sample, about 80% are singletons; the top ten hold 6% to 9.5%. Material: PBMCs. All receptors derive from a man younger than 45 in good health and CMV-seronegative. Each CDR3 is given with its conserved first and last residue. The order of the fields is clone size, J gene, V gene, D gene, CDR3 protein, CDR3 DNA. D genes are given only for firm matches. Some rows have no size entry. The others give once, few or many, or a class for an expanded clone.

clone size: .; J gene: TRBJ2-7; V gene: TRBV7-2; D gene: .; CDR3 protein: CASSSNRAAYEQYF; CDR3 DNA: TGTGCCAGCAGCTCAAACAGGGCGGCCTACGAGCAGTACTTC
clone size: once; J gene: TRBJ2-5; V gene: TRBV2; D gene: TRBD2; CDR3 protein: CASSPGLANQETQYF; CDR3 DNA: TGTGCCAGCAGCCCGGGACTAGCTAACCAAGAGACCCAGTACTTC
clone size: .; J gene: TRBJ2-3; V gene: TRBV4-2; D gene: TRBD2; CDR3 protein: CASSHGLAEDTQYF; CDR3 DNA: TGTGCCAGCAGCCACGGACTAGCGGAAGATACGCAGTATTTT
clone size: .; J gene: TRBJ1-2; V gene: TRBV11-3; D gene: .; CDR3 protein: CASSLDVGGCSDGYTF; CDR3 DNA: TGTGCCAGCAGCTTAGATGTCGGAGGCTGTTCAGATGGCTACACCTTC
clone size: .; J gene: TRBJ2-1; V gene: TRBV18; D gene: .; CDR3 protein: CASSPARENEQFF; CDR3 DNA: TGTGCCAGCTCACCTGCCCGGGAGAATGAGCAGTTCTTC
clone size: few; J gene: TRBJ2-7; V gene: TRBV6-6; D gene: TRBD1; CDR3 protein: CASSWTGDRVSYEQYF; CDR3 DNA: TGTGCCAGCAGTTGGACCGGGGACAGAGTATCCTACGAGCAGTACTTC
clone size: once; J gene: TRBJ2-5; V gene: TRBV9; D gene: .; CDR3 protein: CASSVGQGETQYF; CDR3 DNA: TGTGCCAGCAGCGTAGGGCAGGGAGAGACCCAGTACTTC
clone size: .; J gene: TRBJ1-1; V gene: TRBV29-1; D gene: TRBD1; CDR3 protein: CSVRTGRFPEAFF; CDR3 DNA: TGCAGCGTTCGGACAGGGAGGTTCCCTGAAGCTTTCTTT
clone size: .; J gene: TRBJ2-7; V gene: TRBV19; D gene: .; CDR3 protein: CASSNPGDSYEQYF; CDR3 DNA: TGTGCCAGTAGTAACCCAGGGGACTCCTACGAGCAGTACTTC
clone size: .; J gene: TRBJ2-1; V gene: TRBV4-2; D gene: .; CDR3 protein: CASSQEVSAYNEQFF; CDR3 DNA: TGTGCCAGCAGCCAAGAGGTTAGCGCGTACAATGAGCAGTTCTTC
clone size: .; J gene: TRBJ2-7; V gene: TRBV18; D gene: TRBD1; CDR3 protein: CASSPRGTVTYEQYF; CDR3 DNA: TGTGCCAGCTCACCTCGAGGGACAGTAACCTACGAGCAGTACTTC
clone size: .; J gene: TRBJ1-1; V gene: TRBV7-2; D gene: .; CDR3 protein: CASSSGWGRDTEAFF; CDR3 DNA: TGTGCCAGCAGCAGTGGGTGGGGGAGGGACACTGAAGCTTTCTTT
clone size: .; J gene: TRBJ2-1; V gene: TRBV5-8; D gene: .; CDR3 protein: CASSFGRLRRSEQFF; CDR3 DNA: TGTGCCAGCAGCTTCGGTCGCCTGAGGCGGAGTGAGCAGTTCTTC
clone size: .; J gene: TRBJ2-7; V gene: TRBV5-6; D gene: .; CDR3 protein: CASRRQFSYEQYF; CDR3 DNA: TGTGCCAGCAGGCGACAGTTCTCCTACGAGCAGTACTTC
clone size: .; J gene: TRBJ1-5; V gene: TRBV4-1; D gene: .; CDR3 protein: CASSHGWGQDQPQHF; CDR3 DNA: TGCGCCAGCAGCCATGGGTGGGGCCAGGATCAGCCCCAGCATTTT
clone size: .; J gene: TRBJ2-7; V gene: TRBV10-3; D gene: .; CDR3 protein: CAISESVGRIYEQYF; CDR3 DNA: TGTGCCATCAGTGAGTCGGTAGGGAGGATCTACGAGCAGTACTTC
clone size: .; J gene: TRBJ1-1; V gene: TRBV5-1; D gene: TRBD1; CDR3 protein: CASSSRPTGDTEAFF; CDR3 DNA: TGCGCCAGCAGTTCCCGACCAACAGGGGACACTGAAGCTTTCTTT
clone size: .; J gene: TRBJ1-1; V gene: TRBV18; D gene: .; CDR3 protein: CASSPGTSYEAFF; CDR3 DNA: TGTGCCAGCTCACCGGGGACATCCTATGAAGCTTTCTTT
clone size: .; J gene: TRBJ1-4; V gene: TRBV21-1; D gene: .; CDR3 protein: CASSPVAGYATNEKLFF; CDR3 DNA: TGTGCCAGCAGTCCCGTAGCCGGGTATGCAACTAATGAAAAACTGTTTTTT
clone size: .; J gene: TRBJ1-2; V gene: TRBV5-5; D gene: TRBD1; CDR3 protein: CASSIQGAANYGYTF; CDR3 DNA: TGTGCCAGCAGCATACAGGGGGCGGCTAACTATGGCTACACCTTC
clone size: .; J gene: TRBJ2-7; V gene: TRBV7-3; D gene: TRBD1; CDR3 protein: CASSFSGGFNEQYF; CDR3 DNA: TGTGCCAGCAGCTTCTCAGGGGGCTTCAACGAGCAGTACTTC
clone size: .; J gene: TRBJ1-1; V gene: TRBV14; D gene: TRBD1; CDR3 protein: CASSQRQGLSTEAFF; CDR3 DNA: TGTGCCAGCAGCCAGAGACAGGGGTTGAGCACTGAAGCTTTCTTT
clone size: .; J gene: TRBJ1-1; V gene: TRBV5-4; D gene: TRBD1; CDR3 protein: CASSTGQGAEAFF; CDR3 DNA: TGTGCCAGCAGCACGGGACAGGGTGCTGAAGCTTTCTTT
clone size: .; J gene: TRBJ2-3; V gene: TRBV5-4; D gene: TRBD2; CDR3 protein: CASSTGLAGQVDTQYF; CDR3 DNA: TGTGCCAGCAGCACAGGACTAGCGGGACAGGTGGATACGCAGTATTTT